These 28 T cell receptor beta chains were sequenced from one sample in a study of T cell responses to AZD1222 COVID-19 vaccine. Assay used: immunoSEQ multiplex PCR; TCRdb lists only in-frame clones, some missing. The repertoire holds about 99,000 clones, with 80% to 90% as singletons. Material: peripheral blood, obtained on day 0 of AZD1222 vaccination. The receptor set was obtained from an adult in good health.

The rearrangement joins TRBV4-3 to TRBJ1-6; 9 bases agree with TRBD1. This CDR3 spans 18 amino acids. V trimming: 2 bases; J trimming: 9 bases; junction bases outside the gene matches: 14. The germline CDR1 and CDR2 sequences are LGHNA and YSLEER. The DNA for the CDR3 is TGCGCCAGCAGCCAATACACCCAACAGGGGGCTCGGGGTTCACCCCTCCACTTT. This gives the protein CASSQYTQQGARGSPLHF.

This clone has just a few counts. CDR3 sequence (DNA): TGTGCCATCAGTGTAGGCCCGACAGTTTCGAATCAGCCCCAGCATTTT. Amino acid sequence: CAISVGPTVSNQPQHF. The chain joins TRBV10-3 to TRBJ1-5; D is perhaps TRBD1 (5 bases). The V gene lost 4 bases and the J gene lost 4 bases, with 17 bases spanning the gap. The CDR3 spans 16 residues. Per the germline V gene, CDR1 is ENHRY and CDR2 is SYGVKD.

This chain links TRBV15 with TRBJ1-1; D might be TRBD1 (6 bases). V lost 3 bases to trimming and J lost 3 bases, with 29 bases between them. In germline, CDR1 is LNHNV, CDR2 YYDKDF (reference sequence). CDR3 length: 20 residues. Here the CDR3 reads CATSSQRRLYLRDIDTEAFF. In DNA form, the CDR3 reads TGTGCCACCAGCAGCCAGCGGAGGCTCTATCTTCGGGACATAGACACTGAAGCTTTCTTT. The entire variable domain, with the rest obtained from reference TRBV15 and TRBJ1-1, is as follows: DAMVIQNPRYQVTQFGKPVTLSCSQTLNHNVMYWYQQKSSQAPKLLFHYYDKDFNNEADTPDNFQSRRPNTSFCFLDIRSPGLGDTAMYLCATSSQRRLYLRDIDTEAFFGQGTRLTVV.

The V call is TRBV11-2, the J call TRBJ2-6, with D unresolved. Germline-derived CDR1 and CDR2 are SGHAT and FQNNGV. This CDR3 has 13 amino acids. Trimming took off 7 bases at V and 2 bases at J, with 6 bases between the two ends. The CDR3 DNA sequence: TGTGCCAGCACGGATCCTGGGGCCAACGTCCTGACTTTC. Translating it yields CASTDPGANVLTF.

The CDR3 coding sequence is TGTGCCAGCAGCAATCCGGGGGGCTACGAGCAGTACTTC. Translating it yields CASSNPGGYEQYF. This chain connects TRBV14 to TRBJ2-7; 7 positions agree with TRBD2. In germline, CDR1 is SGHDN, CDR2 FVKESK. The CDR3 spans 13 residues. The trim removed 5 bases at V and 3 bases at J, leaving 4 bases unmatched. The full variable domain, its missing parts supplied by reference TRBV14 and TRBJ2-7, is EAGVTQFPSHSVIEKGQTVTLRCDPISGHDNLYWYRRVMGKEIKFLLHFVKESKQDESGMPNNRFLAERTGGTYSTLKVQPAELEDSGVYFCASSNPGGYEQYFGPGTRLTVT.

CDR3 sequence (DNA): TGTGCCAGCAGCTATGACCCGAACAGGGACACTGAAGCTTTCTTT. It yields the protein CASSYDPNRDTEAFF. The chain employs TRBV5-4 and TRBJ1-1, with a possible D match to TRBD1 (6 bases). In germline, CDR1 is SGHNT, CDR2 YYREEE (reference sequence). The V and J ends lost 3 bases and 3 bases respectively, with 15 bases between them. The CDR3 runs 15 residues.

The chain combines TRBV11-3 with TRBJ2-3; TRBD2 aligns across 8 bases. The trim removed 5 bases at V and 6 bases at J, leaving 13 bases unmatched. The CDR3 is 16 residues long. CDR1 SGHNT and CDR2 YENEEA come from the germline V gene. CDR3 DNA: TGTGCCAGCAGCCTGGAGGTAGCGGGAAGGTCGGATACGCAGTATTTT. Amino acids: CASSLEVAGRSDTQYF.

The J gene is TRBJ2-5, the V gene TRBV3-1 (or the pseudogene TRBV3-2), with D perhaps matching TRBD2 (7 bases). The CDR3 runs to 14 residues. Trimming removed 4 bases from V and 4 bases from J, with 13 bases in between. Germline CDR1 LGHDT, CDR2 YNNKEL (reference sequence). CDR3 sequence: CASSPQGGGETQYF. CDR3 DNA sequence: TGTGCCAGCAGCCCTCAGGGAGGGGGAGAGACCCAGTACTTC.

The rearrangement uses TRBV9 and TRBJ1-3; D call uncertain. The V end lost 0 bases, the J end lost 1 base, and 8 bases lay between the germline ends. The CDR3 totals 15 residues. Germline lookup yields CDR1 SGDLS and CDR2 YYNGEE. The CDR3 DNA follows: TGTGCCAGCAGCGTAGATGGTAATTCTGGAAACACCATATATTTT. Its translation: CASSVDGNSGNTIYF.

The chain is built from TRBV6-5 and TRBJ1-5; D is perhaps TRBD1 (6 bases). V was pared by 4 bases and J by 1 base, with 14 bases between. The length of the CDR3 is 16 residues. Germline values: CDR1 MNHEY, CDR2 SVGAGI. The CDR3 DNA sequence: TGTGCCAGCAGTTCCCTCGGACAGAGCAGCAATCAGCCCCAGCATTTT. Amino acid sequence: CASSSLGQSSNQPQHF.

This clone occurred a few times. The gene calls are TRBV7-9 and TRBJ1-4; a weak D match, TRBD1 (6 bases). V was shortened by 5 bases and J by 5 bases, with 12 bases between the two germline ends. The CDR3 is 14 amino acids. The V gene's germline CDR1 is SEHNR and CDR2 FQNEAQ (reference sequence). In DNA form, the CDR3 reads TGTGCCAGCAGCCGAGTGGGGGCGAATGAAAAACTGTTTTTT. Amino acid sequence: CASSRVGANEKLFF.

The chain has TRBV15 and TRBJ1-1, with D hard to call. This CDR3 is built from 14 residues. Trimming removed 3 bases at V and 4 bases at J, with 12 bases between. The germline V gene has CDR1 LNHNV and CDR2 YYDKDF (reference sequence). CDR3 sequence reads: CATSRDADRTEAFF. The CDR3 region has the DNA TGTGCCACCAGCAGGGATGCAGACCGCACTGAAGCTTTCTTT.

The CDR3 sequence is CASRGENHEQFF. The CDR3 DNA is TGTGCCAGCAGAGGGGAGAATCATGAGCAGTTCTTC. The chain links TRBV19 to TRBJ2-1, with D tentatively TRBD1 or TRBD2 (5 bases each). This CDR3 is 12 amino acids long. The ends were cut back, 9 bases at V and 8 bases at J, with 14 bases in the middle. Germline V CDR1 and CDR2: LNHDA, SQIVND (reference sequence).

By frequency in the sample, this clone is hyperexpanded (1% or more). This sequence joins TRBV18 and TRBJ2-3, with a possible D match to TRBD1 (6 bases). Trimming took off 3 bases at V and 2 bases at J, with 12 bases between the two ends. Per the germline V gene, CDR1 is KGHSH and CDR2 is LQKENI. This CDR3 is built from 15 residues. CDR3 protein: CASSPVGGSTDTQYF. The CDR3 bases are TGTGCCAGCTCACCGGTAGGGGGTTCCACAGATACGCAGTATTTT.

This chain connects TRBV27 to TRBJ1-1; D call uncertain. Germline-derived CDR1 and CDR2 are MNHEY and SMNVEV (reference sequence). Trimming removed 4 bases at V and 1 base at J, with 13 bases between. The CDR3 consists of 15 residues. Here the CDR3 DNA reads TGTGCCAGCAGTTACCAGACACCCAAGAACACTGAAGCTTTCTTT. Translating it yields CASSYQTPKNTEAFF.

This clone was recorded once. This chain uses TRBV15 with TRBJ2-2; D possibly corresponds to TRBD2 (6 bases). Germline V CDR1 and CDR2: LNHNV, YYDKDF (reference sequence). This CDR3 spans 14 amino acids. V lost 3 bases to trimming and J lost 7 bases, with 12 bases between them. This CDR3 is CATSRGLSIGELFF. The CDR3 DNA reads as TGTGCCACCAGCAGGGGACTTTCAATCGGGGAGCTGTTTTTT.

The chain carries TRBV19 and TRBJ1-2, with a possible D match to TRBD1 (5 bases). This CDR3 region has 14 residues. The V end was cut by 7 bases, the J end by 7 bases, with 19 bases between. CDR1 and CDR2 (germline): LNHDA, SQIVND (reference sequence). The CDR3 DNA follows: TGTGCCAGTATATCCGCTCAAGGGGCGCGTGGCTACACCTTC. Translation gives CASISAQGARGYTF.

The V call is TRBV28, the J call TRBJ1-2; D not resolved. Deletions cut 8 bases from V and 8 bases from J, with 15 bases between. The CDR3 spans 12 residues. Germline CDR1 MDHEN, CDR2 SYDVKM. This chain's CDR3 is CASAKDRVGYTF. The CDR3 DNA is TGTGCCAGCGCTAAAGATCGGGTGGGCTACACCTTC.

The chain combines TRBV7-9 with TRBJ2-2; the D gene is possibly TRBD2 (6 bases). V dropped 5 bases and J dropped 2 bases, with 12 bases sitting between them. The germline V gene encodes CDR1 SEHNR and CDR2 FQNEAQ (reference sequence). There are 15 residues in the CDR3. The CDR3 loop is CASSLLGGNTGELFF. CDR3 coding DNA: TGTGCCAGCAGCCTGCTGGGGGGAAACACCGGGGAGCTGTTTTTT.

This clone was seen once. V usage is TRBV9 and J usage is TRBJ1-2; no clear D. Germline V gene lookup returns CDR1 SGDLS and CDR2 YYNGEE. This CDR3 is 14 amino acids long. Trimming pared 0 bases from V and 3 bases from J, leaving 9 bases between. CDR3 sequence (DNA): TGTGCCAGCAGCGTAGATGCGGATGACTATGGCTACACCTTC. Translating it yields CASSVDADDYGYTF.

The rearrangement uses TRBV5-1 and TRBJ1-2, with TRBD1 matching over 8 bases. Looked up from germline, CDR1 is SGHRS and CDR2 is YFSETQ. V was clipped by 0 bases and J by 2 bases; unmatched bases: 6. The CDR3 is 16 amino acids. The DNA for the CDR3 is TGCGCCAGCAGCTTGGACGGACAGGGAAAGAACTATGGCTACACCTTC. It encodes CASSLDGQGKNYGYTF.

This CDR3 is CATGTGPDYGYTF. The DNA of the CDR3 is TGTGCCACCGGGACAGGGCCAGACTATGGCTACACCTTC. The chain has TRBV10-3 and TRBJ1-2; 9 bases agree with TRBD1. V shed 10 bases, J shed 3 bases, and the junction held 6 bases outside the gene matches. The germline CDR1 and CDR2 sequences are ENHRY and SYGVKD. CDR3 size: 13 residues.

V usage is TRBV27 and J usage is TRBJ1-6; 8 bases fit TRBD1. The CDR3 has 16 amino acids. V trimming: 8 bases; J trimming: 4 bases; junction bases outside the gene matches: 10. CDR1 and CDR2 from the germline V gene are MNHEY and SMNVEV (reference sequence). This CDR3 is CASGETGARYNSPLHF. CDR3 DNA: TGTGCCAGCGGGGAGACAGGGGCCCGATATAATTCACCCCTCCACTTT.

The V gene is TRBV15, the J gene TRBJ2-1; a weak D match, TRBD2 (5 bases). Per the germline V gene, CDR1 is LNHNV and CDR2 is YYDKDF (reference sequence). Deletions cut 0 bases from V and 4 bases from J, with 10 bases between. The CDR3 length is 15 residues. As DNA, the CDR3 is TGTGCCACCAGCAGAGATCAGCCGGGGTACAATGAGCAGTTCTTC. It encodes CATSRDQPGYNEQFF.

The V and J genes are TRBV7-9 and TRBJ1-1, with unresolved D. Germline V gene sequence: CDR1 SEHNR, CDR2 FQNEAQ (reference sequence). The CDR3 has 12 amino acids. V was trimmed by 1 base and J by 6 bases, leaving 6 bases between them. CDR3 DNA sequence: TGTGCCAGCAGCTTAGTAGTGGCTGAAGCTTTCTTT. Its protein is CASSLVVAEAFF.

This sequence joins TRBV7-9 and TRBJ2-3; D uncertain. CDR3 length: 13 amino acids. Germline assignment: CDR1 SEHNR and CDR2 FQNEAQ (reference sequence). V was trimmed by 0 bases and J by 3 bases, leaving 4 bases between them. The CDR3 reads CASSLAETDTQYF. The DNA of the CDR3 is TGTGCCAGCAGCTTAGCAGAGACAGATACGCAGTATTTT.

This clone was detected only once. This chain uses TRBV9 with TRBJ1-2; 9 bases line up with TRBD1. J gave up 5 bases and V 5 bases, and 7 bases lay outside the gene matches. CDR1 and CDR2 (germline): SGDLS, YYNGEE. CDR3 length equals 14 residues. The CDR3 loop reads CASREGQGRYGYTF. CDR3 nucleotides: TGTGCCAGCAGGGAAGGACAGGGGCGGTATGGCTACACCTTC.

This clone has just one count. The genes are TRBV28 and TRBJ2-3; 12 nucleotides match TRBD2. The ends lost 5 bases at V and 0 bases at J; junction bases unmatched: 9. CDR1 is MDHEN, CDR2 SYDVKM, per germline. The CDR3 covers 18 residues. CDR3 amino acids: CASSPFGGTSGSTDTQYF. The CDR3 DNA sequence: TGTGCCAGCAGTCCATTTGGGGGGACTAGCGGGAGCACAGATACGCAGTATTTT.